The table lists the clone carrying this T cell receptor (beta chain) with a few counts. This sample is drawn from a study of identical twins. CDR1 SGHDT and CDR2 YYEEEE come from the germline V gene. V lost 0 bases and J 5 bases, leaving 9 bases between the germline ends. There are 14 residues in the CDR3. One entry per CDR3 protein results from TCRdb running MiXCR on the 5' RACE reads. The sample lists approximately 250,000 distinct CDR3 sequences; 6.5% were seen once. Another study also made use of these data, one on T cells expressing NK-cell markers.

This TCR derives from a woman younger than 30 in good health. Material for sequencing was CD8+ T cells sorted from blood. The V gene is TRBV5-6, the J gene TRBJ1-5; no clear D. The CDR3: CASSLAGGYQPQHF. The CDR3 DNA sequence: TGTGCCAGCAGCTTGGCCGGAGGTTATCAGCCCCAGCATTTT.